This T cell receptor beta chain was sequenced during a study of memory CD4+ T cells and cytomegalovirus serostatus (dated by TCRdb to about 2019). A note on the overall study: The roughly 35 healthy Belgian adults in the cohort included 9 who were CMV seropositive and 24 who were CMV seronegative. CD4+ memory TCRbeta repertoires of a Belgian cohort with known cytomegalovirus serostatus were sequenced in order to replicate a published TCR-based CMV serostatus classifier.

The Quick-DNA Microprep Kit was used to extract genomic DNA from the sorted cells. TCRbeta DNA was amplified with the immunoSEQ hsTCRbeta kit following the manufacturer's protocol. TCRbeta libraries were sequenced on an Illumina MiSeq instrument. As for how the authors treated the data: Following removal of out-of-frame sequences, around 2.4 million distinct TCRbeta sequences were retained, with an average of roughly 70,000 per individual. Two values were used to score each individual: the count of 150 to 200 previously reported CMV-associated TCRbeta sequences and the total count of productive distinct TCRbeta sequences. A beta-binomial model was reimplemented in Python, and scikit-learn random forests with default parameters were trained on data from the US cohort. On the Belgian cohort, classifier performance was reported as the median AUC, along with percentile confidence intervals, across 10,000 bootstrap iterations. TCRdb limited this immuneACCESS table to in-frame rearrangements with V and J called. A share of clones is missing; checked studies link under half to unresolved V genes, and the rest is unexplained. Clone size and the V and J calls come from that table; the DNA yielded D and trimming. Across this sample there are about 44,000 clones, with less than 85% seen only once. About 1.9% of the sample is taken by the ten largest.

A FACSAria II was used to sort memory CD4+ T cells, defined as single viable CD3+CD4+CD8-CD45RO+ cells. To determine CMV serostatus, a Roche Elecsys assay was used that detects serum IgG against CMV pp150, pp28, p38 and p52. After the samples were thawed, total CD4+ T cells were enriched through positive selection using CD4 magnetic microbeads. The samples came from a separate study whose specific focus was interrogating the CD4+ T cell memory repertoire. Peripheral blood mononuclear cells were isolated and cryopreserved according to standard operating procedures, and serum was kept at -80 degrees C. CD3-PerCP (BW264/56), CD4-APC (RPA-T4), CD45RO-PE (UCHT1) and CD8-Pacific Orange (3B5) antibodies were used for staining, and non-viable cells were excluded with Sytox blue. Remarks on this clone: There is no known antigen for this receptor. Base qualities were left out, and no much larger clone turns up one base away.

Here is what the overall study found, with its caveats: The results were interpreted as suggesting that the CMV-associated TCR signature is largely present in the CD4+ memory repertoire. Unlike the original study, which covered naive and memory CD4+ and CD8+ populations, the Belgian study sequenced only CD4+CD45RO+ memory cells. A median bootstrapped AUC of around 0.95 with a 95% CI of 0.76-1.00 was achieved on the Belgian cohort by the original-framework classifier. For predicting CMV serostatus, the median bootstrapped AUC was roughly 0.95 using the original framework and 0.91 using a US-trained random forest. Of fewer than 200 previously reported CMV-associated TCRbeta sequences, about 68 appeared in the CD4+ memory repertoires, each in one to five individuals.

CDR1 SGDLS and CDR2 YYNGEE were looked up in the germline V gene. V and J are trimmed by 4 bases and 5 bases, and the gene matches miss 3 bases of the junction. The CDR3 measures 14 amino acids from cysteine to phenylalanine. Only the CDR3 DNA is retained, 42 bases long and in frame from the first base. The source is an adult in good health and CMV-seronegative. The chain uses TRBV9 and TRBJ1-5, with TRBD1 matching 10 junction bases. Source material: memory CD4+ T cells from blood. The CDR3 sequence is CASSRGTGDQPQHF. The nucleotides are TGTGCCAGCAGCAGAGGGACAGGGGATCAGCCCCAGCATTTT.